The clone carrying this TCR beta chain was found many times. Its target is unknown. This sample was included in a study of cytotoxic CD8 clonotypes in ibrutinib-treated CLL. About the study: Following treatment for a median roughly 11 months, range 6 to 36, response samples were then taken. Study-wide results and caveats: Public clonotypes were rare and shrank or held steady on treatment. Sampling times differed between sustained-remission and progressing patients.

Approximately 2.2 micrograms of genomic DNA came from cryopreserved PBMCs for TCR beta libraries. The length of the CDR3 is 21 residues. Sequencing was performed with immunoSEQ multiplex PCR; in TCRdb, only in-frame clones are kept and a portion is missing. This sample has approximately 57,000 clones; 56% occur once, and the top ten carry roughly 20%. Specimen: PBMCs, collected after 24 months of ibrutinib treatment. The TCR was taken from a human donor with chronic lymphocytic leukemia. This chain connects TRBV21-1 to TRBJ1-2; the table names TRBD1, a call not compared with the DNA. TRBV21-1 is flagged as a pseudogene. The CDR3 nucleotides read TGTGCCAGCAGCAAAGCGCTTAAGGTTTTGGAGGAACAGGGGGAAGACTATGGCTACACCTTC. Its translation is CASSKALKVLEEQGEDYGYTF.